These 9 T cell receptor beta chains came from one sample sequenced in a study of T cells in tumors after PD-1 blockade. Here immunoSEQ multiplex PCR was the method, and the copy in TCRdb shows in-frame clones only, minus some. The repertoire includes approximately 45,000 clones, 79% of them detected once, and 8% to 9.5% sits in the top ten. Sequenced here: PBMCs, sampled before anti-PD-1 therapy. Receptors originate from a human donor with advanced basal cell or squamous cell carcinoma (not recorded which).

The sample holds a few counts of this clone. This chain links TRBV25-1 with TRBJ2-1; D might be TRBD2 (5 bases). Looked up from germline, CDR1 is MGHDK and CDR2 is SYGVNS. V lost 6 bases, J lost 5 bases, and 14 bases lay in between. The CDR3 runs 14 residues. CDR3 protein: CASSYGLLNNEQFF. CDR3 nucleotide sequence: TGTGCCAGCAGCTACGGACTCTTGAACAATGAGCAGTTCTTC.

This clone was detected a few times. The rearrangement links TRBV24-1 to TRBJ2-7, with 9 positions matching TRBD1. In germline, CDR1 is KGHDR, CDR2 SFDVKD. CDR3 length: 15 amino acids. Trimming at V came to 4 bases and at J to 2 bases, leaving 5 bases not matched to a gene. CDR3 DNA sequence: TGTGCCACCAGTGAGCGACAGGGGGGGGCCTACGAGCAGTACTTC. Translating it yields CATSERQGGAYEQYF.

This rearrangement joins TRBV7-2 to TRBJ2-3; TRBD2 matches at 7 bases. The ends lost 3 bases at V and 4 bases at J; junction bases unmatched: 7. The CDR3 is 15 amino acids. The germline CDR1 and CDR2 sequences are SGHTA and FQGNSA. DNA for the CDR3: TGTGCCAGCAGCTTTAGGGCGGGAGTTTCAGATACGCAGTATTTT. Protein: CASSFRAGVSDTQYF.

This clone is a singleton in its sample. The rearrangement joins TRBV12-3 or TRBV12-4 to TRBJ2-5; D call uncertain. The V end lost 7 bases, the J end lost 2 bases, and 8 bases lay between the germline ends. The CDR3 consists of 12 residues. CDR3 protein: CASMGLQETQYF. The CDR3 DNA follows: TGTGCCAGCATGGGCCTGCAAGAGACCCAGTACTTC.

The chain joins TRBV6-5 to TRBJ2-7; TRBD1 might be the D (6 bases). This CDR3 has 12 residues. In germline, CDR1 is MNHEY, CDR2 SVGAGI. Trimming stripped 8 bases from V and 6 bases from J, with 14 bases between. The chain's CDR3 is CASHTGQFEQYF. The CDR3 DNA reads as TGTGCCAGCCATACTGGACAGTTCGAGCAGTACTTC.

The chain has TRBV27 and TRBJ2-3; TRBD2 might be the D (6 bases). This CDR3 spans 12 amino acids. Germline V gives CDR1 MNHEY, CDR2 SMNVEV (reference sequence). V was cut by 5 bases and J by 5 bases, with 8 bases left in between. This chain's CDR3 is CASSQTRDTQYF. CDR3 nucleotides: TGTGCCAGCAGTCAGACTAGAGATACGCAGTATTTT.

This chain joins TRBV27 and TRBJ2-2, with D unresolved. Germline lookup yields CDR1 MNHEY and CDR2 SMNVEV (reference sequence). The length of the CDR3 is 15 residues. V was pared by 2 bases and J by 2 bases, with 9 bases between. CDR3 amino acids: CASSLRGSNTGELFF. The CDR3, as DNA: TGTGCCAGCAGTTTACGTGGGTCCAACACCGGGGAGCTGTTTTTT.

The chain carries TRBV12-3 or TRBV12-4 and TRBJ1-1; D unresolved. Trimming took 6 bases from V and 8 from J, leaving 16 bases between them. This CDR3 comprises 13 residues. CDR3 nucleotide sequence: TGTGCCAGCAGGAGGATCCGTGCCGAGGAAGCTTTCTTT. This codes for CASRRIRAEEAFF.

This clone was observed a handful of times. The J gene is TRBJ2-7, the V gene TRBV19, with 8 nucleotides matching TRBD1. The CDR3 consists of 15 residues. J lost 6 bases, V lost 2 bases, and 9 bases had no gene match. Germline CDR1 LNHDA, CDR2 SQIVND (reference sequence). In DNA form, the CDR3 reads TGTGCCAGTAGTATAAGTGCGACAGGGGTGAGCGAGCAGTACTTC. As protein: CASSISATGVSEQYF.